This TCR beta chain originates from a study of CD8 T cells in ankylosing spondylitis. Study results and limitations: Disease-associated clones were reportedly significantly overrepresented in matched ankylosing spondylitis synovial fluid. Blood from ankylosing spondylitis patients appeared to carry a characteristic roughly eight-variant TCR beta motif.

With 1 base removed from V and 2 bases from J, the gap between germline ends came to 15 bases. Germline assignment: CDR1 MGHRA and CDR2 YSYEKL. This CDR3 contains 17 residues. A quantitative 5'-RACE method, one with molecular barcodes, was used to make TCR beta libraries. TCRdb ran MiXCR on the 5' RACE reads and lists one entry per CDR3 protein. The data hold about 360,000 distinct CDR3 sequences, with roughly 14% observed a single time. Comments on this clonotype: Its antigen is not known.

This sequence was found in a male donor with ankylosing spondylitis or in good health (not recorded which). V is TRBV4-1 and J is TRBJ2-1, with D perhaps assigned TRBD1 or TRBD2 (5 bases each). Sequencing was done on a sample of blood, either unsorted or a sorted T cell fraction (not recorded which). CDR3 sequence (DNA): TGCGCCAGCAGCCAAGCTCCCGGGACCTCCCCCTACAATGAGCAGTTCTTC. Encoded protein: CASSQAPGTSPYNEQFF.